The rows below give T cell receptor beta chains drawn from one sample of a study of blood T cell repertoires in COVID-19. Using immunoSEQ multiplex PCR, the repertoire was profiled, and TCRdb retains in-frame clones only, with some absent. The table lists 250,000 to 300,000 clones, 80% to 90% of them singletons. The sequencing sample was made of PBMCs or T cells enriched from blood (not recorded which). Receptors originate from a woman between 45 and 60 years old who had been exposed to COVID-19. Both conserved end residues are part of each CDR3. The D gene is left open where the match is weak. Not all rows give a size; the values are once, few, many and, for expanded clones, a class.

len: 15; abundance: NA; j_gene: TRBJ1-5; d_gene: NA; v_gene: TRBV7-9; CDR3aa: CASSLEREPNQPQHF; CDR3nt: TGTGCCAGCAGCTTAGAGAGGGAACCCAATCAGCCCCAGCATTTT
len: 13; abundance: NA; j_gene: TRBJ1-1; d_gene: TRBD1; v_gene: TRBV29-1; CDR3aa: CSFSTGMNTEAFF; CDR3nt: TGCAGCTTTTCGACAGGGATGAACACTGAAGCTTTCTTT
len: 18; abundance: once; j_gene: TRBJ2-4; d_gene: TRBD2; v_gene: TRBV5-1; CDR3aa: CASSLTWGGGVAKNIQYF; CDR3nt: TGCGCCAGCAGCTTGACTTGGGGGGGAGGAGTTGCCAAAAACATTCAGTACTTC
len: 13; abundance: NA; j_gene: TRBJ2-3; d_gene: NA; v_gene: TRBV9; CDR3aa: CASSVGGTDTQYF; CDR3nt: TGTGCCAGCAGCGTAGGAGGCACAGATACGCAGTATTTT
len: 15; abundance: NA; j_gene: TRBJ2-5; d_gene: TRBD2; v_gene: TRBV15; CDR3aa: CATSIRLAVQETQYF; CDR3nt: TGTGCCACCAGCATTCGACTAGCGGTACAAGAGACCCAGTACTTC
len: 16; abundance: NA; j_gene: TRBJ1-4; d_gene: NA; v_gene: TRBV2; CDR3aa: CASSETRVRGVEKLFF; CDR3nt: TGTGCCAGCAGTGAGACGAGGGTCCGGGGGGTGGAAAAACTGTTTTTT
len: 16; abundance: NA; j_gene: TRBJ2-2; d_gene: NA; v_gene: TRBV21-1; CDR3aa: CASRIWGGPRAGELFF; CDR3nt: TGTGCCAGCAGGATATGGGGGGGGCCCCGGGCCGGGGAGCTGTTTTTT
len: 17; abundance: NA; j_gene: TRBJ2-5; d_gene: TRBD1; v_gene: TRBV5-6; CDR3aa: CASSLPRTGGSQETQYF; CDR3nt: TGTGCCAGCAGCCTTCCCAGGACAGGAGGTAGTCAGGAGACCCAGTACTTC
len: 12; abundance: NA; j_gene: TRBJ1-6; d_gene: NA; v_gene: TRBV6-1; CDR3aa: CASSERTAPLHF; CDR3nt: TGTGCCAGCAGTGAAAGGACAGCACCCCTCCACTTT
len: 17; abundance: NA; j_gene: TRBJ1-6; d_gene: TRBD1; v_gene: TRBV10-3; CDR3aa: CAISEFLRDSYNSPLHF; CDR3nt: TGTGCCATCAGTGAATTCCTCCGGGACAGCTATAATTCACCCCTCCACTTT
len: 10; abundance: NA; j_gene: TRBJ1-2; d_gene: NA; v_gene: TRBV29-1; CDR3aa: CSVGRDGYTF; CDR3nt: TGCAGCGTGGGTCGGGATGGCTACACCTTC
len: 16; abundance: NA; j_gene: TRBJ2-5; d_gene: TRBD1; v_gene: TRBV2; CDR3aa: CASSRSSGTGEETQYF; CDR3nt: TGTGCCAGCAGCCGCTCCTCCGGGACAGGGGAAGAGACCCAGTACTTC
len: 13; abundance: NA; j_gene: TRBJ1-1; d_gene: NA; v_gene: TRBV28; CDR3aa: CASISGKTFAAFF; CDR3nt: TGTGCCAGCATTTCGGGGAAAACTTTTGCGGCTTTCTTT
len: 14; abundance: NA; j_gene: TRBJ1-5; d_gene: NA; v_gene: TRBV4-1; CDR3aa: CASSRLEGLGPQHF; CDR3nt: TGCGCCAGCAGCCGCCTGGAGGGGTTGGGGCCCCAGCATTTT
len: 12; abundance: once; j_gene: TRBJ1-1; d_gene: TRBD1; v_gene: TRBV6-5; CDR3aa: CASRGTGREAFF; CDR3nt: TGTGCCAGCAGGGGGACAGGGCGGGAAGCTTTCTTT
len: 14; abundance: NA; j_gene: TRBJ1-2; d_gene: NA; v_gene: TRBV5-1; CDR3aa: CASSLDRVIRGYTF; CDR3nt: TGCGCCAGCAGCTTGGACAGGGTGATACGTGGCTACACCTTC
len: 18; abundance: NA; j_gene: TRBJ1-1; d_gene: NA; v_gene: TRBV14; CDR3aa: CASSQVSFTDSENTEAFF; CDR3nt: TGTGCCAGCAGCCAAGTCAGTTTTACAGACAGCGAGAACACTGAAGCTTTCTTT
len: 16; abundance: NA; j_gene: TRBJ2-3; d_gene: NA; v_gene: TRBV10-3; CDR3aa: CAIRPSEGESTDTQYF; CDR3nt: TGTGCCATCAGACCATCCGAAGGGGAAAGCACAGATACGCAGTATTTT
len: 16; abundance: few; j_gene: TRBJ1-2; d_gene: TRBD1; v_gene: TRBV15; CDR3aa: CATSRDRVGTGFGYTF; CDR3nt: TGTGCCACCAGCAGAGATCGAGTAGGGACAGGATTTGGCTACACCTTC
len: 15; abundance: NA; j_gene: TRBJ1-2; d_gene: TRBD1; v_gene: TRBV7-8; CDR3aa: CASSRDRVWNYGYTF; CDR3nt: TGTGCCAGCAGCAGAGACAGGGTTTGGAACTATGGCTACACCTTC
len: 14; abundance: NA; j_gene: TRBJ1-1; d_gene: NA; v_gene: TRBV25-1; CDR3aa: CASSELAANTEAFF; CDR3nt: TGTGCCAGCAGTGAATTAGCAGCGAACACTGAAGCTTTCTTT
len: 15; abundance: NA; j_gene: TRBJ1-5; d_gene: NA; v_gene: TRBV30; CDR3aa: CAWSVGGRANQPQHF; CDR3nt: TGTGCCTGGAGTGTGGGGGGGAGGGCGAATCAGCCCCAGCATTTT
len: 14; abundance: NA; j_gene: TRBJ2-5; d_gene: TRBD2; v_gene: TRBV9; CDR3aa: CASSVGPAGETQYF; CDR3nt: TGTGCCAGCAGCGTAGGGCCAGCGGGGGAGACCCAGTACTTC
len: 12; abundance: NA; j_gene: TRBJ1-6; d_gene: NA; v_gene: TRBV6-2/TRBV6-3; CDR3aa: CASSRDNSPLHF; CDR3nt: TGTGCCAGCAGTCGGGATAATTCACCCCTCCACTTT
len: 13; abundance: NA; j_gene: TRBJ1-2; d_gene: NA; v_gene: TRBV10-2; CDR3aa: CASSNLANYGYTF; CDR3nt: TGCGCCAGCAGTAACTTAGCTAACTATGGCTACACCTTC
len: 15; abundance: NA; j_gene: TRBJ1-6; d_gene: NA; v_gene: TRBV3-1/TRBV3-2; CDR3aa: CASSSTSSYNSPLHF; CDR3nt: TGTGCCAGCAGCTCTACGAGCTCCTATAATTCACCCCTCCACTTT
len: 15; abundance: NA; j_gene: TRBJ1-1; d_gene: TRBD1; v_gene: TRBV28; CDR3aa: CASRLLDRENTEAFF; CDR3nt: TGTGCCAGCAGACTCCTCGACAGGGAGAACACTGAAGCTTTCTTT
len: 15; abundance: NA; j_gene: TRBJ2-5; d_gene: NA; v_gene: TRBV7-7; CDR3aa: CASSLALGRRETQYF; CDR3nt: TGTGCCAGCAGCTTAGCGTTAGGGAGGAGGGAGACCCAGTACTTC
len: 14; abundance: NA; j_gene: TRBJ1-2; d_gene: TRBD1; v_gene: TRBV3-1/TRBV3-2; CDR3aa: CASSQGQGFYGYTF; CDR3nt: TGTGCCAGCAGCCAGGGACAGGGGTTCTATGGCTACACCTTC
len: 14; abundance: NA; j_gene: TRBJ2-1; d_gene: TRBD2; v_gene: TRBV2; CDR3aa: CASRTSGGYNEQFF; CDR3nt: TGTGCCAGCAGAACTAGCGGGGGCTACAATGAGCAGTTCTTC
len: 14; abundance: NA; j_gene: TRBJ1-4; d_gene: NA; v_gene: TRBV27; CDR3aa: CASSAGTYNEKLFF; CDR3nt: TGTGCCAGCAGTGCCGGGACTTATAATGAAAAACTGTTTTTT
len: 15; abundance: NA; j_gene: TRBJ2-7; d_gene: NA; v_gene: TRBV18; CDR3aa: CASSPDVSRAYEQYF; CDR3nt: TGTGCCAGCTCACCAGATGTCTCCCGGGCCTACGAGCAGTACTTC
len: 14; abundance: NA; j_gene: TRBJ1-1; d_gene: NA; v_gene: TRBV11-2; CDR3aa: CASSSEWVNTEAFF; CDR3nt: TGTGCCAGCAGCTCGGAGTGGGTGAACACTGAAGCTTTCTTT
len: 16; abundance: NA; j_gene: TRBJ2-7; d_gene: NA; v_gene: TRBV6-2/TRBV6-3; CDR3aa: CASSSALAALTYEQYF; CDR3nt: TGTGCCAGCAGTTCCGCCTTAGCGGCCCTCACCTACGAGCAGTACTTC
len: 11; abundance: once; j_gene: TRBJ2-3; d_gene: NA; v_gene: TRBV27; CDR3aa: CASSLTGKQYF; CDR3nt: TGTGCCAGCAGTTTAACGGGGAAGCAGTATTTT
len: 13; abundance: once; j_gene: TRBJ1-3; d_gene: NA; v_gene: TRBV2; CDR3aa: CASMDGHYNTIYF; CDR3nt: TGTGCCAGCATGGATGGCCACTACAACACCATATATTTT
len: 14; abundance: NA; j_gene: TRBJ1-2; d_gene: TRBD1; v_gene: TRBV7-2; CDR3aa: CASSFGQGAFGYTF; CDR3nt: TGTGCCAGCAGCTTCGGACAGGGGGCATTTGGCTACACCTTC
len: 17; abundance: NA; j_gene: TRBJ2-1; d_gene: NA; v_gene: TRBV5-1; CDR3aa: CASSLDVEGLAYNEQFF; CDR3nt: TGCGCCAGCAGCTTGGACGTAGAGGGCCTTGCCTACAATGAGCAGTTCTTC
len: 14; abundance: NA; j_gene: TRBJ1-1; d_gene: NA; v_gene: TRBV11-2; CDR3aa: CASSLWGRNTEAFF; CDR3nt: TGTGCCAGCAGCTTATGGGGGCGGAACACTGAAGCTTTCTTT
len: 14; abundance: NA; j_gene: TRBJ1-2; d_gene: TRBD1; v_gene: TRBV7-9; CDR3aa: CASSLAGTVNGYTF; CDR3nt: TGTGCCAGCAGCTTAGCAGGGACAGTTAATGGCTACACCTTC
len: 14; abundance: once; j_gene: TRBJ1-1; d_gene: NA; v_gene: TRBV13; CDR3aa: CASSLGPMNTEAFF; CDR3nt: TGTGCCAGCAGCTTGGGGCCTATGAACACTGAAGCTTTCTTT